This TCR beta chain was recovered during a study of blood T cells in healthy people across ages. Per-sample yields of isolated PBMCs were at least 6.5 million. This clonotype was detected a few times. PCR was performed a second time for about 6 to 11 cycles using a sample-barcoded 5' primer and a J-beta primer mix. Via MiXCR, TCRdb re-called the 5' RACE reads, giving one row per CDR3 protein. This table has some 760,000 distinct CDR3 sequences, approximately 25% appearing once. Separately, the same data were catalogued under a study of T cells of mothers and their children. This second study notes: Evidence of persistent microchimeric T cell clones was absent.

Sequenced material: blood. This clonotype originated in a boy aged 5-17 years in good health.

CDR3 bases: TGTGCCAGCAGAAAGCGGGAGGCAGGGTCGGAAGAGACCCAGTACTTC. It specifies CASRKREAGSEETQYF. This sequence joins TRBV28 and TRBJ2-5, with TRBD2 identical over 9 bases. In germline, CDR1 is MDHEN, CDR2 SYDVKM. The CDR3 contains 16 residues. The trim removed 6 bases at V and 3 bases at J, leaving 11 bases unmatched.